Following are 21 T cell receptor beta chains from one sample sequenced in a study of regulatory T cells in long-lasting Graves disease. Sample time point: newly diagnosed GD, antithyroid drugs for less than 3 months. RNA extracted from PBMCs served as the sequencing template. Arm-PCR of CDR3 regions and iRepertoire HTBI primers were used to build TCR beta libraries. Each CDR3 protein gets one entry after TCRdb re-called the multiplex PCR reads with MiXCR. The sample contains around 480,000 distinct CDR3 sequences, under 20% of which appear only once. These data also featured in a second study, about T cells in Graves' hyperthyroidism and ophthalmopathy.

The source material was peripheral blood mononuclear cells (PBMCs), sampled at new diagnosis, from a patient treated with antithyroid drugs. These receptors were obtained from a man between 35 and 55 years old with Graves disease.

This clonotype was seen repeatedly, ten times or more. The chain combines TRBV20-1 with TRBJ2-7; no clear D. CDR3 length: 13 residues. Germline CDR1 DFQATT, CDR2 SNEGSKA (reference sequence). Trimming shortened V by 4 bases and J by 0 bases, and 10 bases separated the two germline ends. The CDR3 DNA sequence: TGCAGTGCTATCCTCCCCAGCTCCTACGAGCAGTACTTC. As protein: CSAILPSSYEQYF.

A few counts support this clonotype. V and J are TRBV10-3 and TRBJ2-7; D call uncertain. Germline CDR1 reads ENHRY; CDR2 reads SYGVKD. The CDR3 is made up of 15 amino acids. V was trimmed by 4 bases and J by 3 bases, leaving 16 bases between them. The DNA for the CDR3 is TGTGCCATCAGTGGATCGACCTCCCGAGTCTACGAGCAGTACTTC. Protein: CAISGSTSRVYEQYF.

This clonotype was observed many times. CDR3 DNA sequence: TGTGCCACCAGTGCCCGCGGACAGGGGGAGGGCAATGAGCAGTTCTTC. Translation gives CATSARGQGEGNEQFF. V usage is TRBV24-1 and J usage is TRBJ2-1; TRBD1 matches at 10 bases. The CDR3 is 16 amino acids. CDR1 KGHDR and CDR2 SFDVKD come from the germline V gene. With 5 bases clipped from V and 6 bases from J, the junction kept 9 bases outside the gene matches.

This clonotype has ten or more counts. J is TRBJ2-1 and V is TRBV20-1; no clear D. Trimming shortened V by 6 bases and J by 0 bases, and 12 bases separated the two germline ends. The germline V gene has CDR1 DFQATT and CDR2 SNEGSKA (reference sequence). CDR3 length: 14 amino acids. DNA for the CDR3: TGCAGTGCGTGCCCCTCAATCTCCTACAATGAGCAGTTCTTC. The encoded protein is CSACPSISYNEQFF.

This clonotype was observed a few times. The chain has TRBV12-3 or TRBV12-4 and TRBJ2-1, with D possibly matching TRBD1 (5 bases). The CDR3 sequence is 15 residues long. V was shortened by 6 bases and J by 0 bases, with 12 bases between the two germline ends. This CDR3 reads CASRVGQGSYNEQFF. CDR3 DNA sequence: TGTGCCAGCAGAGTCGGGCAGGGCTCCTACAATGAGCAGTTCTTC.

The chain joins TRBV6-1 to TRBJ2-1; 11 bases line up with TRBD2. The CDR3 consists of 15 residues. Unmatched junction bases numbered 7, after V lost 7 bases and J lost 5 bases. Germline lookup yields CDR1 MNHNS and CDR2 SASEGT. The CDR3 region has the DNA TGTGCCAGCACCCTCCTAGCGGGAGGCCACAATGAGCAGTTCTTC. Translated: CASTLLAGGHNEQFF.

This clonotype was recorded many times. The chain joins TRBV2 to TRBJ2-3; no reliable D call. Deletions cut 3 bases from V and 1 base from J, with 11 bases between. Germline CDR1 SNHLY, CDR2 FYNNEI. The CDR3 contains 15 residues. The CDR3 reads CASSDDNAGTDTQYF. CDR3 coding DNA: TGTGCCAGCAGTGATGACAACGCTGGCACAGATACGCAGTATTTT.

Ten or more counts support this clonotype. The rearrangement joins TRBV28 to TRBJ2-7, with no clear D. This CDR3 is 15 amino acids long. Between the trimmed V and J ends, which lost 1 base and 1 base, there was a span of 11 bases. CDR1 and CDR2 from the germline V gene are MDHEN and SYDVKM. In DNA form, the CDR3 reads TGTGCCAGCAGTTTATTTAGACGCTATTCCTACGAGCAGTACTTC. This codes for CASSLFRRYSYEQYF.

This clonotype was seen repeatedly, ten times or more. The chain links TRBV5-1 to TRBJ1-2; D is unresolved. V was cut by 0 bases and J by 1 base, with 7 bases left in between. Germline V gives CDR1 SGHRS, CDR2 YFSETQ. The CDR3 has 14 residues. The DNA of the CDR3 is TGCGCCAGCAGCTTGGGCGGCAGTAACTATGGCTACACCTTC. Amino acids: CASSLGGSNYGYTF.

This clonotype was counted many times. This chain connects TRBV28 to TRBJ2-1; D unresolved. Germline V gives CDR1 MDHEN, CDR2 SYDVKM. Trimming pared 6 bases from V and 7 bases from J, leaving 19 bases between. There are 15 residues in the CDR3. The CDR3 DNA reads as TGTGCCAGCAGCATCCCCGGGTCGAGTTTTAATGAGCAGTTCTTC. It yields the protein CASSIPGSSFNEQFF. Full variable domain (missing parts from reference TRBV28 and TRBJ2-1): DVKVTQSSRYLVKRTGEKVFLECVQDMDHENMFWYRQDPGLGLRLIYFSYDVKMKEKGDIPEGYSVSREKKERFSLILESASTNQTSMYLCASSIPGSSFNEQFFGPGTRLTVL.

For this clonotype: Its ends do not fully match the called genes, so a read error is possible. The chain uses TRBV7-2 and TRBJ2-1, with 16 bases identical to TRBD2. The CDR3 has 16 residues. Germline values: CDR1 SGHTA, CDR2 FQGNSA. DNA of the CDR3: TGTGCCTGCAGCTCCCGCGGGACTAGCGGGAGGGATGAGCAGTTCTTC. It is translated as CACSSRGTSGRDEQFF.

The genes are TRBV12-3 or TRBV12-4 and TRBJ2-3, with 12 bases identical to TRBD2. After removal of 3 bases from V and 5 bases from J, the junction contained 3 bases not matched to a gene. The CDR3 consists of 15 residues. The CDR3 nucleotides are TGTGCCAGCAGTTTTGAGGGACTAGCGGGAGATACGCAGTATTTT. Translating gives CASSFEGLAGDTQYF.

This clonotype was counted ten times or more. The J gene is TRBJ2-3, the V gene TRBV12-3 or TRBV12-4; D perhaps matches TRBD1 (6 bases). CDR3 length equals 13 residues. Trimming removed 5 bases at V and 2 bases at J, with 8 bases between. CDR3 loop: CASSRTVTDTQYF. The CDR3 coding sequence is TGTGCCAGCAGTAGGACAGTCACAGATACGCAGTATTTT.

CDR3 in DNA: TGTGCCAGCAGCTTAGACTTGGCTGGGCCCAACTATGGCTACACCTTC. The encoded protein is CASSLDLAGPNYGYTF. This chain connects TRBV7-9 to TRBJ1-2; unclear D gene. V lost 1 base to trimming and J lost 2 bases, with 14 bases between them. CDR3 length: 16 amino acids. Looked up from germline, CDR1 is SEHNR and CDR2 is FQNEAQ (reference sequence).

Ten or more counts support this clonotype. The rearrangement links TRBV20-1 to TRBJ2-5, with D unclear. The CDR3 totals 15 residues. Germline CDR1 and CDR2: DFQATT and SNEGSKA (reference sequence). V gave up 2 bases and J gave up 5 bases, with 18 bases separating them. The CDR3 bases are TGCAGTGCTAGACGATCCGGCCGAGTTCCGGAGACCCAGTACTTC. Its protein product is CSARRSGRVPETQYF.

This rearrangement joins TRBV19 to TRBJ1-1; a possible D gene is TRBD1 (6 bases). The V end was cut by 7 bases, the J end by 1 base, with 13 bases between. This CDR3 is 14 amino acids long. The germline gives CDR1 LNHDA, CDR2 SQIVND (reference sequence). For the CDR3, the DNA is TGTGCCAGTATGGAGGGGACACCGAACACTGAAGCTTTCTTT. Amino acids: CASMEGTPNTEAFF.

Concerning this clonotype: A much more abundant neighbour one base away suggests this may be a read error. V gene TRBV24-1 combines with J gene TRBJ2-3, with a weak D call TRBD1 (6 bases). V lost 2 bases and J 7 bases, leaving 15 bases between the germline ends. This CDR3 spans 15 amino acids. In germline, CDR1 is KGHDR, CDR2 SFDVKD. CDR3 coding DNA: TGTGCCACCAGTGATTCTCGGACAGAGGCCAATACGCAGTATTTT. Protein product: CATSDSRTEANTQYF.

The DNA for the CDR3 is TGCAGTGCCTCAGCGGACCAACTGAACTACGAGCAGTACTTC. It translates to CSASADQLNYEQYF. The chain carries TRBV20-1 and TRBJ2-7; tentatively, D is TRBD2 (5 bases). V lost 6 bases to trimming and J lost 3 bases, with 18 bases between them. Germline CDR1 and CDR2: DFQATT and SNEGSKA (reference sequence). This CDR3 spans 14 amino acids.

As for this clonotype: A much larger clone is a single base away; this may be a read error. The chain recombines TRBV28 with TRBJ1-1; no firm D call. This CDR3 contains 14 residues. CDR1 is MDHEN and CDR2 is SYDVKM in the germline V gene. The CDR3 sequence is CASSLGGYTTEALF. CDR3 in DNA: TGTGCCAGCAGTTTGGGCGGGTATACCACTGAAGCTCTCTTT. The whole variable domain, filled in from reference TRBV28 and TRBJ1-1, reads DVKVTQSSRYLVKRTGEKVFLECVQDMDHENMFWYRQDPGLGLRLIYFSYDVKMKEKGDIPEGYSVSREKKERFSLILESASTNQTSMYLCASSLGGYTTEALFGQGTRLTVV.

At least ten counts were recorded for this clonotype. The chain uses TRBV6-2 or TRBV6-3 and TRBJ2-5; 7 bases line up with TRBD2. The CDR3 contains 15 residues. Germline CDR1 reads MNHEY; CDR2 reads SVGEGT. With 6 bases clipped from V and 0 bases from J, the junction kept 7 bases outside the gene matches. The CDR3 here is CASSYGAGDQETQYF. The DNA of the CDR3 is TGTGCCAGCAGCTACGGGGCGGGAGACCAAGAGACCCAGTACTTC.

The table lists this clonotype with a few counts. The V gene is TRBV7-8, the J gene TRBJ1-4; D is uncertain. V lost 5 bases and J lost 4, with 14 bases in between. Germline V gene data show CDR1 as SGHVS and CDR2 as FQNEAQ. The CDR3 runs to 15 residues. CDR3 DNA: TGTGCCAGCAGCCCTTTACAGACTCTTAATGAAAAACTGTTTTTT. Its translation is CASSPLQTLNEKLFF.